This TCR beta chain was recorded in a study of tumor and adjacent non-tumor tissue in lung cancer. Study background: The cohort had 12 adenocarcinoma, a couple of squamous cell and 1 small cell patients. Study results and limitations: Tumor repertoires had a smaller top 100 clone share than normal lung. Compared with tumor, normal lung showed significantly lower TCR diversity. Patients with more diverse tumor TCRs had worse survival.

As concerns this clonotype: Antigen unknown.

The library came from three nested PCR rounds adapted from ARM-PCR protocols. Via MiXCR, TCRdb re-called the multiplex PCR reads, giving one row per CDR3 protein. This table holds about 76,000 distinct CDR3 sequences, about four fifths found once. No cell sorting was done before RNA was extracted from the tissue. Distant lung tissue was collected more than 3 cm away from the tumor edge. Germline values: CDR1 SGHRS, CDR2 YFSETQ. V dropped 4 bases and J dropped 5 bases, with 13 bases sitting between them. The CDR3 contains 14 residues. The chain combines TRBV5-1 with TRBJ2-4; D might be TRBD2 (6 bases). Sequenced input: distant non-tumor lung tissue. The TCR was taken from a man aged 60-69 years with non-small cell lung cancer. DNA for the CDR3: TGCGCCAGCAGCATGACTAGTGGCCAAAACATTCAGTACTTC. Its protein product is CASSMTSGQNIQYF.